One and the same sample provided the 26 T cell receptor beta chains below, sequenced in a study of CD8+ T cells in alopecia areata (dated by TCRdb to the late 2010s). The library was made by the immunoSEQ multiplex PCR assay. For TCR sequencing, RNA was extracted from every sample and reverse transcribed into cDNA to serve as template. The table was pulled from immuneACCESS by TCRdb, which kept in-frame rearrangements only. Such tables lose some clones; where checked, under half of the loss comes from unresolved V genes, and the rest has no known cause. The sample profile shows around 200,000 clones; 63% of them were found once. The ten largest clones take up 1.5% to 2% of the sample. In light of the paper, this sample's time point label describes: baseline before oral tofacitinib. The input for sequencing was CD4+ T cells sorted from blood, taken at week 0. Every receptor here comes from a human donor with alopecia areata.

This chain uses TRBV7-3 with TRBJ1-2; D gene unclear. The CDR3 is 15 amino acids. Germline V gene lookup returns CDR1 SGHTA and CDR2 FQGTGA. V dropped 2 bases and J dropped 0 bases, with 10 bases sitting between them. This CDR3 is CASSLLGPSNYGYTF. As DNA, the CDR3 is TGTGCCAGCAGCTTACTAGGACCGTCTAACTATGGCTACACCTTC.

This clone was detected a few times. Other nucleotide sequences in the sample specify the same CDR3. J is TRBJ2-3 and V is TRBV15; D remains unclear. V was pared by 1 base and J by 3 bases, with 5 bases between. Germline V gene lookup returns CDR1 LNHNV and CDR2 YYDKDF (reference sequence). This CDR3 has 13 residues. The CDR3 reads CATSRVGTDTQYF. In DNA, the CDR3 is TGTGCCACCAGCAGAGTTGGTACAGATACGCAGTATTTT.

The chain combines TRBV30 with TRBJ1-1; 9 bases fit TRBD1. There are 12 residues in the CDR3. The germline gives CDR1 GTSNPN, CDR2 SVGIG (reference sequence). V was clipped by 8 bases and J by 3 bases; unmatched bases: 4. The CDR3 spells CAEDRGDTEAFF. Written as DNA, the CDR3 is TGTGCCGAAGACAGGGGGGACACTGAAGCTTTCTTT.

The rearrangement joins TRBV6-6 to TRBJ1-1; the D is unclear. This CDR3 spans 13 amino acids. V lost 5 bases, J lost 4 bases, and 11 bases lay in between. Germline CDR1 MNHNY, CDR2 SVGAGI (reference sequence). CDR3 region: CASSRGISTEAFF. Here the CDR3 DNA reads TGTGCCAGCAGTAGAGGGATCTCCACTGAAGCTTTCTTT.

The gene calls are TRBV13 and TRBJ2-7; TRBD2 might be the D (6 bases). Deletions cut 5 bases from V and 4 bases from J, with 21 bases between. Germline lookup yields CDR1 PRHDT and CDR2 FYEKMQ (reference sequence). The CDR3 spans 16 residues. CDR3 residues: CASSIQRAIGEYEQYF. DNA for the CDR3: TGTGCCAGCAGCATTCAGCGGGCGATAGGGGAGTACGAGCAGTACTTC.

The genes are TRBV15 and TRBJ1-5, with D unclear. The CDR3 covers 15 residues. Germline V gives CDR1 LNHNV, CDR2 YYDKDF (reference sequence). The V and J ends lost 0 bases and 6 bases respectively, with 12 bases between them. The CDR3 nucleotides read TGTGCCACCAGCAGAGAGGGATTTCCGTCTCAGCCCCAGCATTTT. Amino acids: CATSREGFPSQPQHF.

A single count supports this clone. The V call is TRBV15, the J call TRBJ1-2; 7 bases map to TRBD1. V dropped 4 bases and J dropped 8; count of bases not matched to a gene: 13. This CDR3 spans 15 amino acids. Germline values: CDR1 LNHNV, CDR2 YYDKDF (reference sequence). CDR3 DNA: TGTGCCACCAGCAAACAAGTGACAGGGTTTGGCGGCTACACCTTC. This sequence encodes CATSKQVTGFGGYTF.

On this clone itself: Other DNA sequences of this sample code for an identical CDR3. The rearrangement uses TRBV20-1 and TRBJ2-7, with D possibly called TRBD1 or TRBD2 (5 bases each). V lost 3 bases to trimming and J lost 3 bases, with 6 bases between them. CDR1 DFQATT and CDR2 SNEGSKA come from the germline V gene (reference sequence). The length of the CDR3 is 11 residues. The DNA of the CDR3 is TGCAGTGCTAGTGGGGGCTACGAGCAGTACTTC. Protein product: CSASGGYEQYF.

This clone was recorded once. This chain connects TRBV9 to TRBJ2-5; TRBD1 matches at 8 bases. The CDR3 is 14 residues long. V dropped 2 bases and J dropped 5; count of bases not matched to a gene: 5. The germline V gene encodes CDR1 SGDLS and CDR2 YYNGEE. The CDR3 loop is CASSVGTGRETQYF. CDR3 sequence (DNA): TGTGCCAGCAGCGTCGGGACAGGCCGGGAGACCCAGTACTTC.

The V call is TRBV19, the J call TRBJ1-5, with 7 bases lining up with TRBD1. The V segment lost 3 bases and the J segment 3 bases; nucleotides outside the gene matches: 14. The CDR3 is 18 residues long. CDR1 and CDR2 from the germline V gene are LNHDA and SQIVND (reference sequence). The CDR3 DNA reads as TGTGCCAGTAGTATCGAACAGGGGATCTCGGGATACAATCAGCCCCAGCATTTT. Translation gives CASSIEQGISGYNQPQHF.

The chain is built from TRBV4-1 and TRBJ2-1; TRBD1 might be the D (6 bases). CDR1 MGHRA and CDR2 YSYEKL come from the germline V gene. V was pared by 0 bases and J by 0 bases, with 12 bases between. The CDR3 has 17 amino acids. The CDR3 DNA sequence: TGCGCCAGCAGCCAAGAATGGGGGACAAGCTCCTACAATGAGCAGTTCTTC. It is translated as CASSQEWGTSSYNEQFF.

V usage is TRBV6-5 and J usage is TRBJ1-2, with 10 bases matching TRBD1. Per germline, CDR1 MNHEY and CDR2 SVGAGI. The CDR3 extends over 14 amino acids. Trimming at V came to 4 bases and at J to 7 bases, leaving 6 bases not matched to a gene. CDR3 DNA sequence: TGTGCCAGCAGTTCTGACAGGGGGCGAATTGGCTACACCTTC. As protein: CASSSDRGRIGYTF.

Written as DNA, the CDR3 is TGTGCCAGCAGCCCTAGGGAGACCCAGTACTTC. Amino acid sequence: CASSPRETQYF. The gene calls are TRBV7-2 and TRBJ2-5; D unresolved. There are 11 residues in the CDR3. Trimming cost V 5 bases and J 5 bases, with 6 bases left between them. The germline gives CDR1 SGHTA, CDR2 FQGNSA.

As DNA, the CDR3 is TGTGCCTGGAGACAGCAAAATTCACCCCTCCACTTT. Translated, it gives CAWRQQNSPLHF. J is TRBJ1-6 and V is TRBV30; D is ambiguous. Germline values: CDR1 GTSNPN, CDR2 SVGIG (reference sequence). The V end was cut by 3 bases, the J end by 7 bases, with 7 bases between. The CDR3 sequence is 12 residues long.

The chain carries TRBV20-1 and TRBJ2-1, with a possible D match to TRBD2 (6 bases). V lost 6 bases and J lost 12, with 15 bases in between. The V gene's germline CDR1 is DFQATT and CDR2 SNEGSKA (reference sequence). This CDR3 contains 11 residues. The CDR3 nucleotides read TGCAGTGCCGGGGACGGGACTTTGCAGTTCTTC. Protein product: CSAGDGTLQFF.

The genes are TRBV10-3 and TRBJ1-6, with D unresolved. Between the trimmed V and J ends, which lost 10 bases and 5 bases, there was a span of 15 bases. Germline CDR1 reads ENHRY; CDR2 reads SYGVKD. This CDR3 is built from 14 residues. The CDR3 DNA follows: TGTGCCACCTCAGAGTCTACAAATAATTCACCCCTCCACTTT. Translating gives CATSESTNNSPLHF.

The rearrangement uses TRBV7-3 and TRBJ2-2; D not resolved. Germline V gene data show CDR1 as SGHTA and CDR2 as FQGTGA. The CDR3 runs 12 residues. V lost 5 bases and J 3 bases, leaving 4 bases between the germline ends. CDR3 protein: CASSPYTGELFF. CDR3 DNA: TGTGCCAGCAGCCCCTACACCGGGGAGCTGTTTTTT.

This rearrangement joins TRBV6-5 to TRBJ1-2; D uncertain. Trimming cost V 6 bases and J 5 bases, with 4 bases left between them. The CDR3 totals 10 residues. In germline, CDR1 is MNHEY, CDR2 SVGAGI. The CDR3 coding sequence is TGTGCCAGCAGAGCATATGGCTACACCTTC. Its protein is CASRAYGYTF.

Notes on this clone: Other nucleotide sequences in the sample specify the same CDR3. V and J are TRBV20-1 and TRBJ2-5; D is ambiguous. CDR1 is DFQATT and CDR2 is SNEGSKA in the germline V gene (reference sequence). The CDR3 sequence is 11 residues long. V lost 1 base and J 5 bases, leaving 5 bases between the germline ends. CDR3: CSARVGETQYF. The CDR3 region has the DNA TGCAGTGCTAGAGTGGGCGAGACCCAGTACTTC.

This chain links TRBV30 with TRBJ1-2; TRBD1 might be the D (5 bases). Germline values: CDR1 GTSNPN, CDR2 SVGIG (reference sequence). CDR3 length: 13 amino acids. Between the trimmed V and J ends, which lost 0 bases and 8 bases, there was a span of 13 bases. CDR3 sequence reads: CAWSVMGVGGYTF. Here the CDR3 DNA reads TGTGCCTGGAGTGTAATGGGGGTAGGAGGCTACACCTTC.

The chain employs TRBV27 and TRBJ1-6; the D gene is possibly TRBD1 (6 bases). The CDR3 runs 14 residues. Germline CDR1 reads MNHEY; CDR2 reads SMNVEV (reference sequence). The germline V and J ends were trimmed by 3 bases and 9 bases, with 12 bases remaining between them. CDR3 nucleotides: TGTGCCAGCAGTTTTCAACAGGGTAGTTCACCCCTCCACTTT. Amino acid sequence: CASSFQQGSSPLHF.

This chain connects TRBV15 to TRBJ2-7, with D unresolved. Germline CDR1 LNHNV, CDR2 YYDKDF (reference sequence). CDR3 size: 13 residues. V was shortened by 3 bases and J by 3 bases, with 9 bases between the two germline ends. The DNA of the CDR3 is TGTGCCACCAGCAGGGGAAGAGGCTACGAGCAGTACTTC. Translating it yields CATSRGRGYEQYF.

CDR3 in DNA: TGTGCCAGCAGCCCCCATGGGGGACAGGGGCGGATCGAGCAGTACTTC. Protein: CASSPHGGQGRIEQYF. This sequence joins TRBV11-2 and TRBJ2-7; 10 bases align to TRBD1. The germline CDR1 and CDR2 sequences are SGHAT and FQNNGV. The CDR3 runs to 16 residues. The J segment lost 6 bases and the V segment lost 5 bases, leaving 13 bases of the junction unmatched.

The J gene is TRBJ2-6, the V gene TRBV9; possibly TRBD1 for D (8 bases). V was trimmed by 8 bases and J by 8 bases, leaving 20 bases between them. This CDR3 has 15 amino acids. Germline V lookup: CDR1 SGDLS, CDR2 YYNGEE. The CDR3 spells CASSAQGGGSNVLTF. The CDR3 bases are TGTGCCAGTAGTGCACAGGGGGGAGGGTCCAACGTCCTGACTTTC.

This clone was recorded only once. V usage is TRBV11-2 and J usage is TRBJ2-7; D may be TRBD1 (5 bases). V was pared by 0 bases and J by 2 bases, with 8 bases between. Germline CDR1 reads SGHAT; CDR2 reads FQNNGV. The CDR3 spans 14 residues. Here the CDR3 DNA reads TGTGCCAGCAGCTTAGATGGGGCAGCCTACGAGCAGTACTTC. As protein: CASSLDGAAYEQYF.

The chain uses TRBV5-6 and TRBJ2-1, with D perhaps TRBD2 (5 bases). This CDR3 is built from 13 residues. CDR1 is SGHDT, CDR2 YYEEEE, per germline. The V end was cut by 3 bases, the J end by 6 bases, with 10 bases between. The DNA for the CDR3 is TGTGCCAGCAGCTATACTAGGGTCAATGAGCAGTTCTTC. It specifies CASSYTRVNEQFF.